The TCR beta chain under discussion was sequenced for a study of cytomegalovirus exposure and HLA in healthy donors. For the study at large: There were nearly 120 million unique TCR beta sequences, drawn from approximately 180 million T cells, in an earlier analysis.

Samples came from healthy bone marrow donors. It was with 60 Vbeta and 13 Jbeta primers that the PCR ran. Profiled with immunoSEQ multiplex PCR; TCRdb holds only in-frame clones, not every one. The table shows 200,000 to 250,000 clones, with around 79% occurring only once. General study results and limits: Cytomegalovirus status was reportedly diagnosed by the classifier with high specificity and sensitivity. Presence/absence comparisons presumed near-even sequencing depth among donors.

In the case of this clone: As yet, its antigen is unknown.

Trimming removed 2 bases from V and 0 bases from J; junction bases left unmatched: 6. Per the germline V gene, CDR1 is SGDLS and CDR2 is YYNGEE. The CDR3 is 16 amino acids. Sequences were obtained from PBMCs. The V gene is TRBV9, the J gene TRBJ2-3; 7 positions agree with TRBD2. This clonotype was sampled from a man aged 18 to 29 in good health and CMV-seronegative. CDR3 loop: CASSVRAGTSTDTQYF. Written as DNA, the CDR3 is TGTGCCAGCAGCGTCCGAGCGGGAACTAGCACAGATACGCAGTATTTT.